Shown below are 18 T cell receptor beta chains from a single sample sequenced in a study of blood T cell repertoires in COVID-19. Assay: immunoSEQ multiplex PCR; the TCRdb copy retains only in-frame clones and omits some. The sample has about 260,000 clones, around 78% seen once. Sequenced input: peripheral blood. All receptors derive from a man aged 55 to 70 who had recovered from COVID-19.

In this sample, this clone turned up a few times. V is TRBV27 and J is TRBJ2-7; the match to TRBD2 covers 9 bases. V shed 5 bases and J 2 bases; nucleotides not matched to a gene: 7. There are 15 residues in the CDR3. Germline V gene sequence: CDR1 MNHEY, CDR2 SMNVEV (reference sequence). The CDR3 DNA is TGTGCCAGCAGTATTATAGCGGGAGTGGCCTACGAGCAGTACTTC. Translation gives CASSIIAGVAYEQYF.

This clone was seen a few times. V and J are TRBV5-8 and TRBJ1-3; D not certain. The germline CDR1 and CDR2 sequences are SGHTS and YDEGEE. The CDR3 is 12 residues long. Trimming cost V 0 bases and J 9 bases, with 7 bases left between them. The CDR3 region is CASSLVPSTIYF. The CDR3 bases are TGTGCCAGCAGCTTGGTTCCTAGCACCATATATTTT.

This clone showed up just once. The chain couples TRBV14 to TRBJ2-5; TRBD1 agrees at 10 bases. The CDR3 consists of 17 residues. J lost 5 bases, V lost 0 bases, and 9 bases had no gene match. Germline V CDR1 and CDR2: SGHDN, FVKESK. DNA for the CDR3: TGTGCCAGCAGCCAAGATTTCGAGACAGGGGGCAGGGAGACCCAGTACTTC. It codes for CASSQDFETGGRETQYF.

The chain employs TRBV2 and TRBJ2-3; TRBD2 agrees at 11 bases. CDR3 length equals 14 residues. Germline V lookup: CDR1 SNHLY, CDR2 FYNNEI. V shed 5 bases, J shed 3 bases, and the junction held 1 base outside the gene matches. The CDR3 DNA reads TGTGCCAGCAGTTCTAGCGGGGGGACAGATACGCAGTATTTT. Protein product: CASSSSGGTDTQYF.

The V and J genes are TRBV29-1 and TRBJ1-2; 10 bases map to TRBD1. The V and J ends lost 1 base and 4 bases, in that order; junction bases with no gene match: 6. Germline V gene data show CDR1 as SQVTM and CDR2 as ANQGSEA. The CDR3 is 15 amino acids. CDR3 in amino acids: CSVEGGTGVSYGYTF. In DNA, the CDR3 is TGCAGCGTTGAAGGTGGGACAGGGGTCAGCTATGGCTACACCTTC.

The CDR3 bases are TGTGCCACCAGCAGAGATACCGGGACATTCTACTACGAGCAGTACTTC. As protein: CATSRDTGTFYYEQYF. This chain joins TRBV15 and TRBJ2-7, with TRBD1 as a possible D gene (6 bases). CDR1 LNHNV and CDR2 YYDKDF come from the germline V gene (reference sequence). CDR3 length equals 16 residues. The germline V and J ends were trimmed by 0 bases and 3 bases, with 15 bases remaining between them.

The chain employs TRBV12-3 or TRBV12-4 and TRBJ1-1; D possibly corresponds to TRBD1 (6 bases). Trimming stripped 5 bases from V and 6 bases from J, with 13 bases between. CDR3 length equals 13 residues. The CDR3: CASSARGGSEAFF. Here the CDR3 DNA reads TGTGCCAGCAGTGCCCGGGGGGGCTCTGAAGCTTTCTTT.

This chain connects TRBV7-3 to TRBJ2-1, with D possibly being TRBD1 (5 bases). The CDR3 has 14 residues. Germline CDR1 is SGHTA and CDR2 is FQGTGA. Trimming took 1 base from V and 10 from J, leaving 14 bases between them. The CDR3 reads CASSLIGRDNEQFF. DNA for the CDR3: TGTGCCAGCAGCTTAATAGGCAGGGATAACGAGCAGTTCTTC.

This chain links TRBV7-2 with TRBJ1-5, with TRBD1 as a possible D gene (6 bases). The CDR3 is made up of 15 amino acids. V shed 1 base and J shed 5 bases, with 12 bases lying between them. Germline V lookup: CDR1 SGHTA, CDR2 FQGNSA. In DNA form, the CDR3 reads TGTGCCAGCAGCTTAGATGGCAGGACAGATCAGCCCCAGCATTTT. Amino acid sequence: CASSLDGRTDQPQHF.

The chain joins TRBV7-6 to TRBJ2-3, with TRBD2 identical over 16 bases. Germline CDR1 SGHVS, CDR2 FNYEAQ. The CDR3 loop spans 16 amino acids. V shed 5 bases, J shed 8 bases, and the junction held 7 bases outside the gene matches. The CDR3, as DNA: TGTGCCAGCAGCCCTCAGGGACTAGCGGGAGGGGGTACGCAGTATTTT. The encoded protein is CASSPQGLAGGGTQYF. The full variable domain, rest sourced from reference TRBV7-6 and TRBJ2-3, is GAGVSQSPRYKVTKRGQDVALRCDPISGHVSLYWYRQALGQGPEFLTYFNYEAQQDKSGLPNDRFSAERPEGSISTLTIQRTEQRDSAMYRCASSPQGLAGGGTQYFGPGTRLTVL.

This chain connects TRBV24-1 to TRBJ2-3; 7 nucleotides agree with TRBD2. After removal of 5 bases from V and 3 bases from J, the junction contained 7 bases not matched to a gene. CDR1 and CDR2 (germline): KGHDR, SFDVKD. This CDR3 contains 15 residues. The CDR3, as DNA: TGTGCCACCAGTGTCGGTGCGGGGGAGACAGATACGCAGTATTTT. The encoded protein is CATSVGAGETDTQYF.

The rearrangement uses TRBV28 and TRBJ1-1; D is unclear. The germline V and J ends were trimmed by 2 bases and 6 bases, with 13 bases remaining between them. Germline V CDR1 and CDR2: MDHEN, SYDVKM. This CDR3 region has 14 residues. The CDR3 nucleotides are TGTGCCAGCAGTTTAACCCCCGTGAGGGCTGAAGCTTTCTTT. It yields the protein CASSLTPVRAEAFF.

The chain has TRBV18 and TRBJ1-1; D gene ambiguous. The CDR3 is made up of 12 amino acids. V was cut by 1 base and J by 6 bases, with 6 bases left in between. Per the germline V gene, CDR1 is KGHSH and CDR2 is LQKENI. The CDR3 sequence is CASSPLGSEAFF. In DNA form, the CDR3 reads TGTGCCAGCTCACCACTCGGGTCTGAAGCTTTCTTT.

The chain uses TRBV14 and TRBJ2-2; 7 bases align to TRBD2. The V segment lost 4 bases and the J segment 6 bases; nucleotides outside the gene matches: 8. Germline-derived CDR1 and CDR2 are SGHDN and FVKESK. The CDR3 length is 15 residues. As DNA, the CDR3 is TGTGCCAGCAGCCCCAGGGCAGGGAGGGCCGGGGAGCTGTTTTTT. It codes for CASSPRAGRAGELFF. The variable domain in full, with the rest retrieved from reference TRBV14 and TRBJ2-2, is EAGVTQFPSHSVIEKGQTVTLRCDPISGHDNLYWYRRVMGKEIKFLLHFVKESKQDESGMPNNRFLAERTGGTYSTLKVQPAELEDSGVYFCASSPRAGRAGELFFGEGSRLTVL.

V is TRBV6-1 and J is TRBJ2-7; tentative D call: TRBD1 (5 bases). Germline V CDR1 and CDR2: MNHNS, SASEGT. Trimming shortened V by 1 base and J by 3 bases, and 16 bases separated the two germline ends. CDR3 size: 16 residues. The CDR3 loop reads CASSEDRSPLLYEQYF. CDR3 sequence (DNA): TGTGCCAGCAGTGAAGACAGGAGCCCCCTTCTCTACGAGCAGTACTTC.

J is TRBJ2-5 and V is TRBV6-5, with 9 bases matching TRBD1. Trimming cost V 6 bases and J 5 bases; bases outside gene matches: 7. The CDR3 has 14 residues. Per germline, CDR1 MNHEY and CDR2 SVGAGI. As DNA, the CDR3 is TGTGCCAGCAGGCTGACAGGGGGTAGGGAGACCCAGTACTTC. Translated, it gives CASRLTGGRETQYF.

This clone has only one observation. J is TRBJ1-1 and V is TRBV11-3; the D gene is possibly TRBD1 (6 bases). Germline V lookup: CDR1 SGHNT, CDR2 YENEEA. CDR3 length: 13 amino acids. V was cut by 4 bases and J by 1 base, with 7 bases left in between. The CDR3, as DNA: TGTGCCAGCAGCTCGACAGGGAACACTGAAGCTTTCTTT. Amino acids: CASSSTGNTEAFF.

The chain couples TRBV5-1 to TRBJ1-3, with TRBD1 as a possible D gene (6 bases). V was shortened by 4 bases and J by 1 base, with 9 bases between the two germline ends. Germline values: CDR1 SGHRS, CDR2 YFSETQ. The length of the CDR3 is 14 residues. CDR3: CASSRDMSGNTIYF. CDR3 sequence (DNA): TGCGCCAGCAGCCGGGACATGTCTGGAAACACCATATATTTT.